This is a list of T cell receptor beta chains from one sample in a study of control samples from healthy donors and cancer patients. Using immunoSEQ multiplex PCR, the repertoire was profiled, and TCRdb retains in-frame clones only, with some absent. The repertoire holds tens of thousands of clones, 75% to 90% seen once, with 7.2% in the top ten. Sequencing input: blood. The receptors were gathered from a man aged 45-60 years in good health. CDR3s include the opening cysteine and the closing phenylalanine or tryptophan. D genes are given only for firm matches. Some rows mark clone size as missing; the rest say once, few, many or name a class of expanded clone.

J | V | size | length | D | DNA | CDR3
TRBJ2-3 | TRBV4-1 | . | 14 | . | TGCGCCAGCAGTTGGGGGCTATACACAGATACGCAGTATTTT | CASSWGLYTDTQYF
TRBJ2-7 | TRBV5-1 | . | 14 | TRBD1 | TGCGCCAGCAGCGACAGACAGGGGAGATACGAGCAGTACTTC | CASSDRQGRYEQYF
TRBJ2-5 | TRBV6-5 | . | 14 | . | TGTGCCAGCAGTCTCACAGGGAGAGGGGAGACCCAGTACTTC | CASSLTGRGETQYF
TRBJ1-5 | TRBV7-9 | . | 15 | . | TGTGCCAGCAGCTTAGGGGGCAGCCCCAATCAGCCCCAGCATTTT | CASSLGGSPNQPQHF
TRBJ1-5 | TRBV24-1 | . | 13 | . | TGTGCCACCAGTGAAGATAGCAATCAGCCCCAGCATTTT | CATSEDSNQPQHF
TRBJ2-1 | TRBV12-1 | . | 18 | . | TGTGCCAGCAGCTTTAGTACGGCGGGGGGGCCTATATACAATGAGCAGTTCTTC | CASSFSTAGGPIYNEQFF
TRBJ2-5 | TRBV4-1 | few | 14 | . | TGCGCCAGCAGCCAAGTTCAAGCGGGAGAGACCCAGTACTTC | CASSQVQAGETQYF
TRBJ1-1 | TRBV5-6 | . | 16 | . | TGTGCCAGCAGCTTAGGAGGGCCCTGGGGTAACACTGAAGCTTTCTTT | CASSLGGPWGNTEAFF
TRBJ2-7 | TRBV19 | . | 15 | . | TGTGCCAGTAGTCGTAGCGCAGGGAGGTCTGACGAGCAGTACTTC | CASSRSAGRSDEQYF
TRBJ1-5 | TRBV6-2/TRBV6-3 | . | 14 | . | TGTGCCAGCAGTTACCAAGGGAGGTATCAGCCCCAGCATTTT | CASSYQGRYQPQHF
TRBJ1-5 | TRBV3-1/TRBV3-2 | . | 16 | TRBD1 | TGTGCCAGCAGCCAAGGAACAGGGGATGGCAATCAGCCCCAGCATTTT | CASSQGTGDGNQPQHF
TRBJ1-4 | TRBV2 | few | 15 | TRBD1 | TGTGCCAGCAAGGACAGGGCGAGGTCTAATGAAAAACTGTTTTTT | CASKDRARSNEKLFF
TRBJ1-2 | TRBV3-1/TRBV3-2 | . | 14 | . | TGTGCCAGCAGCCAAGACATAGGGGGTGGTGGCTACACCTTC | CASSQDIGGGGYTF
TRBJ2-5 | TRBV6-2/TRBV6-3 | . | 14 | TRBD2 | TGTGCCAGCAGCGGACTAGCGGGGGGGGAGACCCAGTACTTC | CASSGLAGGETQYF
TRBJ1-5 | TRBV5-6 | . | 14 | . | TGTGCCAGCAGCTTGGGGGAGGGGGAAACGCCCCAGCATTTT | CASSLGEGETPQHF
TRBJ2-1 | TRBV27 | . | 19 | TRBD2 | TGTGCCAGCAGTAAAAGGACTAGCGGGGGGGTTACACCCTACAATGAGCAGTTCTTC | CASSKRTSGGVTPYNEQFF
TRBJ2-1 | TRBV7-2 | . | 13 | . | TGTGCCAGCAGCCCTTGGCCCGCAGTCGAGCAGTTCTTC | CASSPWPAVEQFF
TRBJ2-7 | TRBV2 | once | 11 | . | TGTGCTACGGGGGTTACCTACGAGCAGTACTTC | CATGVTYEQYF
TRBJ1-3 | TRBV11-2 | . | 14 | . | TGTGCCAGCAGCGCGTCGGACGGTGGAAACACCATATATTTT | CASSASDGGNTIYF
TRBJ2-7 | TRBV5-1 | . | 15 | . | TGCGCCAGCAGCTTAGTGTCCGGGTCCACCTACGAGCAGTACTTC | CASSLVSGSTYEQYF
TRBJ2-4 | TRBV6-4 | once | 13 | TRBD1 | TGTGCCAGCCCTGGGGACAGCCAAAACATTCAGTACTTC | CASPGDSQNIQYF
TRBJ2-3 | TRBV6-5 | . | 14 | TRBD1 | TGTGCCAGCAGATTCACAGGGGCCCGGGATACGCAGTATTTT | CASRFTGARDTQYF
TRBJ1-1 | TRBV2 | . | 12 | . | TGTGCCAGCATCCTAAGGGGTACTGAAGCTTTCTTT | CASILRGTEAFF
TRBJ1-1 | TRBV5-1 | . | 11 | . | TGCGCCAGCAGCCTTGGAACTGAAGCTTTCTTT | CASSLGTEAFF
TRBJ1-1 | TRBV19 | . | 14 | . | TGTGCCAGTAGTTCGGGGAGGGCGAACACTGAAGCTTTCTTT | CASSSGRANTEAFF
TRBJ2-3 | TRBV24-1 | . | 16 | TRBD2 | TGTGCCACCAGTGAACGGACTAGCGGGGGGTCAGATACGCAGTATTTT | CATSERTSGGSDTQYF
TRBJ1-5 | TRBV6-5 | . | 14 | . | TGTGCCAGCAGCGGGGGGCCAGGGTTTGGCCCCCTGCATTTT | CASSGGPGFGPLHF
TRBJ2-3 | TRBV7-2 | . | 18 | . | TGTGCCAGCAGCTTAGTACGGTCCGGCCAGACGCATTTGGATACGCAGTATTTT | CASSLVRSGQTHLDTQYF
TRBJ1-5 | TRBV6-2/TRBV6-3 | . | 13 | TRBD1 | TGTGCCAGCAGTACGGACAGGAATCAGCCCCAGCATTTT | CASSTDRNQPQHF
TRBJ1-2 | TRBV2 | . | 13 | TRBD1 | TGTGCCAGCAAAGGGACAGGGGAGAGTGGCTACACCTTC | CASKGTGESGYTF
TRBJ1-5 | TRBV12-5 | . | 15 | . | TGTGCTAGTGGTTTGGACCGCGAGGGTGGTCAGCCCCAGCATTTT | CASGLDREGGQPQHF
TRBJ1-5 | TRBV19 | . | 15 | . | TGTGCCAGTAGTATAATGGACAGAACTGATCAGCCCCAGCATTTT | CASSIMDRTDQPQHF
TRBJ2-2 | TRBV5-6 | few | 17 | . | TGTGCCAGCAGACGGGGCCATACCCGAGGGAACACCGGGGAGCTGTTTTTT | CASRRGHTRGNTGELFF
TRBJ2-1 | TRBV6-5 | . | 13 | . | TGTGCCAGCAGTCCTAGGGGGGGCAATGAGCAGTTCTTC | CASSPRGGNEQFF
TRBJ1-2 | TRBV19 | . | 13 | TRBD1 | TGTGCCAGTAGTCCACAGGGGAACTATGGCTACACCTTC | CASSPQGNYGYTF
TRBJ1-2 | TRBV2 | . | 14 | . | TGTGCCAGCAGACACCTTGACGGACGCTTAGGCTACACCTTC | CASRHLDGRLGYTF
TRBJ2-2 | TRBV3-1/TRBV3-2 | . | 17 | . | TGTGCCAGCAGCCACCCGCCCGGGCTACCGCACACCGGGGAGCTGTTTTTT | CASSHPPGLPHTGELFF
TRBJ2-5 | TRBV19 | . | 14 | . | TGTGCCAGTAGTGTGACGGGGAGCCTTGAGACCCAGTACTTC | CASSVTGSLETQYF
TRBJ2-5 | TRBV3-1/TRBV3-2 | few | 12 | . | TGTGCCAGCAGTAGAGACGAAGAGACCCAGTACTTC | CASSRDEETQYF
TRBJ1-1 | TRBV30 | . | 12 | . | TGTGCCTGGGGACGTTCGAACACTGAAGCTTTCTTT | CAWGRSNTEAFF
TRBJ2-2 | TRBV19 | . | 14 | . | TGTGCCACAATTGGGACGGTGAACACCGGGGAGCTGTTTTTT | CATIGTVNTGELFF